This T cell receptor (beta chain) is from a study of OX40 agonist ivuxolimab in advanced cancers. Anyone with autoimmune disease history or systemic immunosuppression was excluded. The CDR3 extends over 13 amino acids. CDR1 and CDR2 (germline): SGHKS, YYEKEE (reference sequence). Trimming pared 4 bases from V and 6 bases from J, leaving 13 bases between. Data came from immunoSEQ multiplex PCR; TCRdb stores just in-frame clones and leaves some out. The sample includes 42,000 or so clones, 70% to 90% of them seen just once. The chain recombines TRBV5-5 with TRBJ1-2; unclear D gene. This TCR was recovered from an adult with an advanced solid tumor such as melanoma, head and neck, liver or kidney cancer. Specimen: CD4+ or CD8+ T cells sorted from blood, collected in a trial of the OX40 agonist ivuxolimab. The CDR3 nucleotides are TGTGCCAGCAGCCAGGTGGAGGGTGATGGCTACACCTTC. Amino acid sequence: CASSQVEGDGYTF.